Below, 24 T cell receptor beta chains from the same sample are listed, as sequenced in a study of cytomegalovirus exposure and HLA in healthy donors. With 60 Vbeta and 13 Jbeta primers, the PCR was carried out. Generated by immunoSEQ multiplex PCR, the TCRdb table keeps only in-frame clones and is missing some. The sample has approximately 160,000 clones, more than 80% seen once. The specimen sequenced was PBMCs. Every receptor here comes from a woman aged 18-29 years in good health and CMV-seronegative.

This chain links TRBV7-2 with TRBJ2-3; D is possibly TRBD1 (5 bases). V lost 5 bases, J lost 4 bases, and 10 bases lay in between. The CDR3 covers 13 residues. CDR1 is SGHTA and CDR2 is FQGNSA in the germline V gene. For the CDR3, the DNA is TGTGCCAGCAGCCTCAGGGTTTCAGATACGCAGTATTTT. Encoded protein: CASSLRVSDTQYF.

CDR3 in DNA: TGTGCCAGCAAACAGAACACCGGGGAGCTGTTTTTT. Translated, it gives CASKQNTGELFF. The genes are TRBV27 and TRBJ2-2; D not resolved. Germline V gives CDR1 MNHEY, CDR2 SMNVEV (reference sequence). The CDR3 sequence is 12 residues long. The V end was cut by 7 bases, the J end by 1 base, with 4 bases between.

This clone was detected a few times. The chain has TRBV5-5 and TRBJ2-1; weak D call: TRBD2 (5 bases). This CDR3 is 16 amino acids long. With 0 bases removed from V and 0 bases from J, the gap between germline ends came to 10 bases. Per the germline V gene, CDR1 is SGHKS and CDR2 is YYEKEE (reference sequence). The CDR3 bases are TGTGCCAGCAGCTTGGTGGCGGGTGTCTCCTACAATGAGCAGTTCTTC. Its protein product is CASSLVAGVSYNEQFF.

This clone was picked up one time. CDR3 sequence: CASSFTGVGGYEQYF. The DNA for the CDR3 is TGTGCCAGCAGTTTCACAGGGGTAGGGGGGTACGAGCAGTACTTC. This rearrangement joins TRBV28 to TRBJ2-7; D possibly corresponds to TRBD1 (7 bases). The germline gives CDR1 MDHEN, CDR2 SYDVKM. V was cut by 3 bases and J by 4 bases, with 16 bases left in between. This CDR3 region has 15 residues.

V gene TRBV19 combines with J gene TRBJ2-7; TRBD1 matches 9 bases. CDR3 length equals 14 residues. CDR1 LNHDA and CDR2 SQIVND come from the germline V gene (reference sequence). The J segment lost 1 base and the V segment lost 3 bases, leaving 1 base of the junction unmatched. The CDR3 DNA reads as TGTGCCAGTAGTATTGGGACAGGGTCCTACGAGCAGTACTTC. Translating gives CASSIGTGSYEQYF.

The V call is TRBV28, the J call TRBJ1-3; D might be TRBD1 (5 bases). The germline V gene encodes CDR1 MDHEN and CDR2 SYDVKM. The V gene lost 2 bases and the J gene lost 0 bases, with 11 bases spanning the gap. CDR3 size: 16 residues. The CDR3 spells CASSLRGTLSGNTIYF. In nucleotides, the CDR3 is TGTGCCAGCAGTTTACGAGGGACTCTCTCTGGAAACACCATATATTTT.

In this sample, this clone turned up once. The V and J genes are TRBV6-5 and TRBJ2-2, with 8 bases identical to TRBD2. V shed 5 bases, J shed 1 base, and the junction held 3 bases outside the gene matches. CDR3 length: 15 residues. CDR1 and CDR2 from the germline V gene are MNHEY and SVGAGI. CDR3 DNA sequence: TGTGCCAGCAGTCGGGGGGGTGTGAACACCGGGGAGCTGTTTTTT. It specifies CASSRGGVNTGELFF.

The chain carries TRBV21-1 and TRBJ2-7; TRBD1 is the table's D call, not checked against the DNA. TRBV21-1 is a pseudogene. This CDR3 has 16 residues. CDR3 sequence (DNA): TGTGCCAGCAGCAGATATTCCGGGACAGGGGGTCCCGAGCAGTACTTC. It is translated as CASSRYSGTGGPEQYF.

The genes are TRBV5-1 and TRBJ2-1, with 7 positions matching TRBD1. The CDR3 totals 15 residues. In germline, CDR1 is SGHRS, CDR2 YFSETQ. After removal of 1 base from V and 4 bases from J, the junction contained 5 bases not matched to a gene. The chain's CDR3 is CASSLRGQDYNEQFF. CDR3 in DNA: TGCGCCAGCAGCTTGAGGGGGCAGGATTACAATGAGCAGTTCTTC.

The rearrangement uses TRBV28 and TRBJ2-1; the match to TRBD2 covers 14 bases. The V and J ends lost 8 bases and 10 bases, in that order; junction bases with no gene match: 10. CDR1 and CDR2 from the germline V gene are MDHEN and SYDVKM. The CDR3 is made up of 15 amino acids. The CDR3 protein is CASLGLAGGRIEQFF. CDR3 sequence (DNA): TGTGCCAGCCTCGGACTAGCGGGAGGCCGGATCGAGCAGTTCTTC.

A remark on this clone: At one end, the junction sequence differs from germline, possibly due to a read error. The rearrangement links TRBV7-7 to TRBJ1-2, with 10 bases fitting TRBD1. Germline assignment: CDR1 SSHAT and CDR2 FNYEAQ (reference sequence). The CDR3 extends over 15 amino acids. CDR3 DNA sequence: TGTGCTAGCAGCTTAGGGACAGGGGTCCCCTATGGCTACACCTTC. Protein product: CASSLGTGVPYGYTF.

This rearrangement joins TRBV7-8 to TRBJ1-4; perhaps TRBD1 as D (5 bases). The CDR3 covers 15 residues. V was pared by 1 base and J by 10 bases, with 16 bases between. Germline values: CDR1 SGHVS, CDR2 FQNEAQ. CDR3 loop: CASSLVLVGGGKLFF. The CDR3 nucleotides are TGTGCCAGCAGCTTAGTTTTAGTCGGCGGGGGAAAACTGTTTTTT.

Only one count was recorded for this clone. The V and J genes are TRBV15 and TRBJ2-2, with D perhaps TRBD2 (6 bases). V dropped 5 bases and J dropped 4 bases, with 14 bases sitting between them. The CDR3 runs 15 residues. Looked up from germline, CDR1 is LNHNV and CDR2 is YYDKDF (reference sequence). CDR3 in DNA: TGTGCCACCAGCCGAGGCGGGGCGAGCACCGGGGAGCTGTTTTTT. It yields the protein CATSRGGASTGELFF. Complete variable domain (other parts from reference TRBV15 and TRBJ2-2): DAMVIQNPRYQVTQFGKPVTLSCSQTLNHNVMYWYQQKSSQAPKLLFHYYDKDFNNEADTPDNFQSRRPNTSFCFLDIRSPGLGDTAMYLCATSRGGASTGELFFGEGSRLTVL.

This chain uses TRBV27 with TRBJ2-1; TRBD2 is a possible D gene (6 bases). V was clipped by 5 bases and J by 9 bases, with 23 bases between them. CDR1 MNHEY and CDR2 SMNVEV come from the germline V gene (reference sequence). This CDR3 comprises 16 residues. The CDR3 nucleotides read TGTGCCAGCAGTACCATTCGGGGGATTCATTGGGCTGAGCAGTTCTTC. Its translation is CASSTIRGIHWAEQFF.

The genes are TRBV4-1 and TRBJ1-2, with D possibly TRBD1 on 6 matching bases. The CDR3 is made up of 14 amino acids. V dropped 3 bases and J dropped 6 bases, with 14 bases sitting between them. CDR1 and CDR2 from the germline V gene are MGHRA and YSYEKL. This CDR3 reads CASSQPTQGNGYTF. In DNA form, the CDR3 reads TGCGCCAGCAGCCAGCCCACACAGGGAAATGGCTACACCTTC.

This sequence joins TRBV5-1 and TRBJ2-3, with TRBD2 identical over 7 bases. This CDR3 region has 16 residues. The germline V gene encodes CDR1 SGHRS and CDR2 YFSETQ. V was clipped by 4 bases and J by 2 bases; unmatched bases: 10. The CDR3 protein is CASSPSSGRFTDTQYF. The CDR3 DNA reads TGCGCCAGCAGCCCCTCTAGCGGAAGATTCACAGATACGCAGTATTTT.

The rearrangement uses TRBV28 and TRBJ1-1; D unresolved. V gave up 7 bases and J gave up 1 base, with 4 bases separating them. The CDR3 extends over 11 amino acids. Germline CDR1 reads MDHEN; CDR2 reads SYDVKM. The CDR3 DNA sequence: TGTGCCAGCACGCGGAACACTGAAGCTTTCTTT. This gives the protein CASTRNTEAFF.

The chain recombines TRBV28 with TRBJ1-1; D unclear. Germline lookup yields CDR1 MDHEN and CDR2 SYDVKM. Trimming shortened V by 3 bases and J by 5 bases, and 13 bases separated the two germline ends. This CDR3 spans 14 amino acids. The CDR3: CASSFAWGGTEAFF. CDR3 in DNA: TGTGCCAGCAGTTTCGCCTGGGGAGGGACTGAAGCTTTCTTT.

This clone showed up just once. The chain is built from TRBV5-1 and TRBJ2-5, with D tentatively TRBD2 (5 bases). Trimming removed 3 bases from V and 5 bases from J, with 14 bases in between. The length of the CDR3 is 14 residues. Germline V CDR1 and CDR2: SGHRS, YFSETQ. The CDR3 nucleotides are TGCGCCAGCAGCTCGGGCGGGCCCGGGGAGACCCAGTACTTC. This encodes CASSSGGPGETQYF.

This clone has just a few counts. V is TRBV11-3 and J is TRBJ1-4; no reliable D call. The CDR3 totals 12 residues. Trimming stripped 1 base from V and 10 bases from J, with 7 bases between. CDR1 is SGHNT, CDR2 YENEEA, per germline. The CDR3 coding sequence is TGTGCCAGCAGCTTAGGACCGGGAAAACTGTTTTTT. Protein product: CASSLGPGKLFF.

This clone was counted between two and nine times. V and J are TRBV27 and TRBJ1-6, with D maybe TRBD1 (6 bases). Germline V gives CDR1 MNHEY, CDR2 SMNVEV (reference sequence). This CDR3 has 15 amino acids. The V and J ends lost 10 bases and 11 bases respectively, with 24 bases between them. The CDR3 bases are TGTGCCACACAGCCGACTCCTCAGGGGAGAGCACCCCTCCACTTT. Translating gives CATQPTPQGRAPLHF.

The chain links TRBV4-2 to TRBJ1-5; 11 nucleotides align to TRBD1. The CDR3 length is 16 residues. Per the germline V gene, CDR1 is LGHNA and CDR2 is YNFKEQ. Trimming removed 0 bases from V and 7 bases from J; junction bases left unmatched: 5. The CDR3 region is CASSQERGTGGQPQHF. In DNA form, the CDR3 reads TGTGCCAGCAGCCAAGAGAGGGGGACAGGGGGACAGCCCCAGCATTTT.

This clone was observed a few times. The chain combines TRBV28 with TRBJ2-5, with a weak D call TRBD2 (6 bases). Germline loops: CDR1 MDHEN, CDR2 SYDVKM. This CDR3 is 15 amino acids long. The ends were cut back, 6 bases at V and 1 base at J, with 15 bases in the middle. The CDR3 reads CASSRPSGGQETQYF. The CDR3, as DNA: TGTGCCAGCAGCCGACCCTCCGGGGGCCAAGAGACCCAGTACTTC.

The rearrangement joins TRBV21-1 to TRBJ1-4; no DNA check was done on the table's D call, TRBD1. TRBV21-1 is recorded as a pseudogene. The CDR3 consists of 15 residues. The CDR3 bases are TGTGCCAGCAGTCCCCAACAAGTAACTAATGAAAAACTGTTTTTT. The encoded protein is CASSPQQVTNEKLFF.